This T cell receptor (beta chain) was recovered during a study of identical twins. Study findings and constraints: Out-of-frame alpha sequences shared by twins showed excess low generation probability. In cord blood, abundant beta clonotypes had fewer insertions; memory showed no trend.

With no exceptions, donors were healthy Caucasians. This clonotype was detected ten times or more. Its antigen remains unknown. V was pared by 5 bases and J by 7 bases, with 7 bases of the junction left unmatched. In germline, CDR1 is DFQATT, CDR2 SNEGSKA (reference sequence). This CDR3 is built from 14 residues. A universal primer site came from template switching; cDNA carried unique molecular identifiers. TCRdb redid the calling of the 5' RACE reads with MiXCR, one entry per CDR3 protein. The sample holds about 690,000 distinct CDR3 sequences, roughly 6.2% seen once. The clonotype was recovered from a man between 18 and 35 years old in good health. The gene calls are TRBV20-1 and TRBJ1-6; 8 nucleotides agree with TRBD1. The sequencing input was naive T cells sorted from blood. CDR3 sequence reads: CSALRTGQNSPLHF. DNA for the CDR3: TGCAGTGCTCTCCGGACAGGGCAAAATTCACCCCTCCACTTT.